These T cell receptor beta chains were read from a single sample in a study of blood T cell repertoires in COVID-19. TCRdb's table, derived via immunoSEQ multiplex PCR, lists solely in-frame clones and lacks some. The data show around 340,000 clones, about 83% seen once. Sequencing used peripheral blood. The receptors here all came from a man in his thirties or forties with active or convalescent COVID-19. Both conserved end residues are part of each CDR3. A D gene is named only where the DNA matches it firmly. Where a row states a size, it is once, few, many or the class of an expanded clone; other rows omit it.

>TRBJ2-3|NA|NA|TRBV19
TGTGCCAGTAGTAACGGGGGGCTTGGGGATACGCAGTATTTT
CASSNGGLGDTQYF
>TRBJ1-1|NA|few|TRBV14
TGTGCCAGCAGCCAAGAGGGCGGGCAGGGGCGGAGAACTGAAGCTTTCTTT
CASSQEGGQGRRTEAFF
>TRBJ2-5|NA|NA|TRBV7-3
TGTGCCAGCAGCTTAACTCGGAGGGAGACCCAGTACTTC
CASSLTRRETQYF
>TRBJ2-1|NA|NA|TRBV12-5
TGTGCTAGTGCCCAGGTCGGGGGCTACAATGAGCAGTTCTTC
CASAQVGGYNEQFF
>TRBJ2-3|TRBD2|NA|TRBV6-5
TGTGCCAGCAGGCTGGGTAGCGGGGTCCCAGATACGCAGTATTTT
CASRLGSGVPDTQYF
>TRBJ1-2|NA|few|TRBV6-5
TGTGCCAGCAGTTACTCACGGGGTACTAACTATGGCTACACCTTC
CASSYSRGTNYGYTF
>TRBJ2-5|TRBD1|once|TRBV28
TGTGCCAGCAGTTTACTCGACGGGACAGGTCGGGAGACCCAGTACTTC
CASSLLDGTGRETQYF
>TRBJ1-2|NA|once|TRBV5-5
TGTGCCAGCAGCTACGTGGGGGGGCGCGACGGCTACACCTTC
CASSYVGGRDGYTF
>TRBJ2-1|NA|NA|TRBV11-3
TGTGCCAGCAGCTTAGTCTCCGCTCGCGATGAGCAGTTCTTC
CASSLVSARDEQFF
>TRBJ2-2|TRBD2|NA|TRBV7-3
TGTGCCAGCAGCTTAAGGACTAGCGGGAGCGGGGAGCTGTTTTTT
CASSLRTSGSGELFF
>TRBJ2-1|NA|once|TRBV5-1
TGCGCCAGCAGTTCTCGTCCCTACAATGAGCAGTTCTTC
CASSSRPYNEQFF
>TRBJ2-3|TRBD1|NA|TRBV6-5
TGTGCCAGCAGTTATTCACAGGGGGCGGGGGCGCAGTATTTT
CASSYSQGAGAQYF
>TRBJ2-1|TRBD2|NA|TRBV5-1
TGCGCCAGCAGCTTCGGGACTAGCGGGAGAAATGAGCAGTTCTTC
CASSFGTSGRNEQFF
>TRBJ2-3|TRBD2|NA|TRBV5-1
TGCGCCAGCAGCTTGGTCCAAGCGGGGTCGGCGGCAGATACGCAGTATTTT
CASSLVQAGSAADTQYF
>TRBJ2-1|NA|NA|TRBV11-3
TGTGCCAGCAGCTCGGACTGGCTCAATGAGCAGTTCTTC
CASSSDWLNEQFF
>TRBJ1-1|NA|few|TRBV27
TGTGCCAGCAGCGCGCGGCGCGAGATAACTGAAGCTTTCTTT
CASSARREITEAFF
>TRBJ1-5|NA|NA|TRBV4-1
TGCGCCAGCAGCCAAGACGGGAGGGGTCAGCCCCAGCATTTT
CASSQDGRGQPQHF
>TRBJ2-7|NA|NA|TRBV27
TGTGCCAGCAGTTCCCGGGACAACTACGAGCAGTACTTC
CASSSRDNYEQYF
>TRBJ2-7|TRBD2|once|TRBV5-1
TGCGCCAGCAGCTTGGGGCTAGCGGGAGGGCGCTACGAGCAGTACTTC
CASSLGLAGGRYEQYF
>TRBJ2-7|NA|NA|TRBV5-1
TGCGCCAGCAGCACGTCCGGTACAGGGTCCCGCGAGCAGTACTTC
CASSTSGTGSREQYF
>TRBJ1-2|NA|NA|TRBV27
TGTGCCAGCAGTTTTCAGGGTTCCGGCTACACCTTC
CASSFQGSGYTF
>TRBJ2-7|NA|NA|TRBV6-5
TGTGCCAGCAGTAGGACAGCCTCCTACGAGCAGTACTTC
CASSRTASYEQYF
>TRBJ2-1|NA|few|TRBV6-1
TGTGCCAGCAGTGAATCCGACATTGAGCAGTTCTTC
CASSESDIEQFF
>TRBJ1-5|NA|NA|TRBV30
TGTGCCTGGAGTGTACGGGGGTCCCCACGGCAGCCCCAGCATTTT
CAWSVRGSPRQPQHF
>TRBJ2-3|TRBD2|NA|TRBV7-2
TGTGCCAGCAGCCCTACTAGTGGGGGGGGGACAGATACGCAGTATTTT
CASSPTSGGGTDTQYF
>TRBJ2-3|NA|once|TRBV28
TGTGCCAGCAGTTTGCGGGTCCAGAGCACAGATACGCAGTATTTT
CASSLRVQSTDTQYF
>TRBJ2-3|TRBD1|NA|TRBV6-5
TGTGCCAGCAGTTACACCGGGACAGGGGTCGCAGATACGCAGTATTTT
CASSYTGTGVADTQYF
>TRBJ2-3|TRBD2|NA|TRBV4-2
TGTGCCAGCACCCAGGGCGGGGGGGAACATACGCAGTATTTT
CASTQGGGEHTQYF
>TRBJ2-7|TRBD1|NA|TRBV2
TGTGCCAGCACCGAAGGGGGCAGGGGCCACGAGCAGTACTTC
CASTEGGRGHEQYF
>TRBJ2-1|NA|NA|TRBV7-8
TGTGCCAGTTCCGGGACTTCCCCTGAGCAGTTCTTC
CASSGTSPEQFF
>TRBJ1-1|NA|NA|TRBV29-1
TGCAGCGTTGTGAGGAACACTGAAGCTTTCTTT
CSVVRNTEAFF
>TRBJ1-6|NA|NA|TRBV30
TGTGCCTGGAGAATAGGCGGCCATTCACCCCTCCACTTT
CAWRIGGHSPLHF
>TRBJ1-6|NA|NA|TRBV7-3
TGTGCCAGCAGCCCGGGACTGTCGAATTCACCCCTCCACTTT
CASSPGLSNSPLHF
>TRBJ2-1|TRBD2|NA|TRBV7-3
TGTGCCAGCAGCTGGGGGGGACTAGAGGTTGAGCAGTTCTTC
CASSWGGLEVEQFF
>TRBJ1-2|NA|NA|TRBV27
TGTGCCAGCCCCCCGTATGGCTACACCTTC
CASPPYGYTF
>TRBJ1-4|TRBD1|NA|TRBV18
TGTGCCAGCTCACCGGGACAGGGCGATGAAAAACTGTTTTTT
CASSPGQGDEKLFF
>TRBJ1-2|NA|NA|TRBV14
TGTGCCAGCAGCCAAGATTGGGAAGCGGGCCTTTATGGCTACACCTTC
CASSQDWEAGLYGYTF
>TRBJ2-7|TRBD1|NA|TRBV5-4
TGTGCCAGCAGCTTGCGTACAGGGGGCCTCCCCCAGCAGTACTTC
CASSLRTGGLPQQYF
>TRBJ2-3|NA|NA|TRBV28
TGTGCCAGCAGTTTTTCCCCCAGGGTAACAGATACGCAGTATTTT
CASSFSPRVTDTQYF
>TRBJ1-5|TRBD1|NA|TRBV19
TGTGCCAGTAGTACAGGGGGGCCCCAGCATTTT
CASSTGGPQHF
>TRBJ1-5|NA|NA|TRBV28
TGTGCCAGCGGGGAGAGGACCTATAGCAATCAGCCCCAGCATTTT
CASGERTYSNQPQHF
>TRBJ2-7|NA|NA|TRBV2
TGTGCCAGCGGGGGGTGGCTAACCTACGAGCAGTACTTC
CASGGWLTYEQYF
>TRBJ2-1|NA|NA|TRBV7-2
TGTGCCAGCAGCCCCCCGGAGTACTACAATGAGCAGTTCTTC
CASSPPEYYNEQFF
>TRBJ2-1|NA|NA|TRBV24-1
TGTGCCACCAGTGATGGGGGACTTAACAATGAGCAGTTCTTC
CATSDGGLNNEQFF
>TRBJ2-7|NA|NA|TRBV5-1
TGCGCCAGCAGCTCGGACACTCCCGGGCGAGTCGGGCACTTC
CASSSDTPGRVGHF
>TRBJ1-4|NA|NA|TRBV2
TGTGCCAGTCTTCTCGACAGGATCGGAGAAAAACTGTTTTTT
CASLLDRIGEKLFF
>TRBJ2-4|NA|NA|TRBV30
TGTGCCTGGAGTCGCAGGACTGGGGCCAAAAACATTCAGTACTTC
CAWSRRTGAKNIQYF
>TRBJ2-1|NA|once|TRBV6-5
TGTGCCAGCAGTTCCCAGACTTACAATGAGCAGTTCTTC
CASSSQTYNEQFF
>TRBJ1-4|TRBD1|NA|TRBV10-1
TGCGCCAGCAGCTTAGACTGTTTCGGACAGGGGAGGGATCAAGAAAAACTGTTTTTT
CASSLDCFGQGRDQEKLFF
>TRBJ2-2|NA|NA|TRBV7-7
TGTGCCAGCAGCTTAGCGGCTAACACCGGGGAGCTGTTTTTT
CASSLAANTGELFF
>TRBJ1-5|TRBD1|NA|TRBV24-1
TGTGCCACCAGTGATGCGTACAGGGGTAGCAATCAGCCCCAGCATTTT
CATSDAYRGSNQPQHF
>TRBJ1-1|NA|NA|TRBV5-1
TGCGCCAGCAGCGTTGGACAGAGAATCACTGAAGCTTTCTTT
CASSVGQRITEAFF
>TRBJ2-3|NA|NA|TRBV29-1
TGCAGCGTTGAAGGTCTGGGCGACACAGATACGCAGTATTTT
CSVEGLGDTDTQYF
>TRBJ2-7|TRBD1|NA|TRBV6-6
TGTGCCAGCAGTTACCCCCAGGGGGCGAGGTACGAGCAGTACTTC
CASSYPQGARYEQYF
>TRBJ2-6|TRBD1|NA|TRBV9
TGTGCCAGCAGCGCCCGACAGGGGGCGTTAGGGGCCAACGTCCTGACTTTC
CASSARQGALGANVLTF
>TRBJ2-7|NA|NA|TRBV16
TGTGCCAGCAGCCAAAGGACATCGAGCTCCTACGAGCAGTACTTC
CASSQRTSSSYEQYF
>TRBJ1-2|NA|NA|TRBV20-1
TGCAGTGTCGGGACACACTATGGCTACACCTTC
CSVGTHYGYTF
>TRBJ2-1|TRBD2|NA|TRBV11-3
TGTGCCAGCAGCTTAGGCGTCCTAGCGGGGAGGAATGAGCAGTTCTTC
CASSLGVLAGRNEQFF